The following is a T cell receptor beta chain sequence with its context. Which antigen it targets is not known. Read coverage stops 3 residues before the CDR3 terminus; the germline J gene supplies the remainder. Every participant had a single incident cervical HPV16 infection, and women with prevalent HPV16 infections were excluded. Cervical HPV DNA was detected with MY09/MY11 PCR, and genotyping was done with dot-blot hybridization. Roughly 14 mL of heparinized blood was centrifuged, after which the buffy coat was aliquoted, frozen at -30 degrees C, and then stored at -80 degrees C. QIAGEN kits were used to extract genomic DNA from buffy coat specimens. The record originates from a study of T cells in women clearing cervical HPV infection (dated by TCRdb to between 2018 and 2020). At the level of the whole study: The cases were 20 to 30 women with histologically confirmed HPV16-related CIN3 or worse, and 2 of those women had invasive cancers. The controls were around 25 women whose single incident HPV16 infection cleared within 12 months with no development of precancer or cancer. Blood from cases was drawn at the visit where the lesion was first identified, while blood from controls was drawn once the infection was no longer detected. Among cases, blood sampling occurred a median of 149 days after lesion detection, with an interquartile range of about 90 to 230 days. Since HLA typing was available for only a few women, HLA type could not be ruled out as a confounder. This exploratory proof-of-principle case-control study, nested within the Guanacaste HPV Natural History Study in Costa Rica, compared TCR repertoires among women with different cervical HPV16 outcomes. Cases and controls were matched on year of sample collection and on age within five years. Median age was approximately 36 years in cases versus roughly 37 in controls, and baseline characteristics did not differ significantly. In the parent cohort, around 9,800 women aged 18 or older were enrolled in Guanacaste, Costa Rica, during about 1993 to 1995 and then followed for less than 8 years. Quality controls consisted of five blinded duplicates per group, for a total of some 60 samples made up of about 50 participants and about ten replicates.

TCR beta CDR3 regions were amplified by multiplex PCR from an average of around 1,200 ng genomic DNA per sample using the immunoSEQ assay. Primer bias was corrected in the assay by using a complete synthetic TCR repertoire to establish an amplification baseline. Amplicons were sequenced on the Illumina platform. In the authors' own workflow: Sequences were error-corrected by clustering with frequency ratios and a modified nearest-neighbor algorithm and were then analyzed in the immunoSEQ Analyzer with IMGT gene definitions. TCR richness and evenness were averaged over 20 rarefaction repeats at each rarefaction depth, excluding samples with fewer sequences than the depth. V, D and J gene relative abundances were compared between groups with Wilcoxon rank sum tests, applying FDR correction. In the blinded duplicates, the intraclass correlation was nearly 96% for TCR richness and averaged about 80% across 60 to 70 gene segments. Not all clones reach the TCRdb copy of this immuneACCESS table, which keeps in-frame sequences only. Checked studies attribute under half of the gap to unresolved V genes and leave the rest unexplained. V, J and clone size were drawn from that table, and D and trimming were deduced from the DNA. The sample table includes 25,000 to 35,000 clones. Roughly 16% of the sample comes from the top ten.

Results the study describes overall, beyond this receptor: By combining richness with V gene abundances, random forest classifiers separated cases from controls with an estimated AUC of about 0.83. CIN3+ cases had significantly higher TCR repertoire richness than controls across sequencing depths, but evenness did not differ between the groups. Lower TRBV6-7 relative abundance was observed in cases than in controls (approximately 0.1% versus 0.16%; Bonferroni P = 0.0008). The cross-sectional design could not show whether the associations came before the infection or were a result of it, and neither effector/memory subsets nor HPV-specific T cells were isolated. Because the number of T cells per sample was unknown, the richness differences could reflect varying T-cell content rather than repertoire biology.

Trimming at the junction amounts to 1 base on V and 5 bases on J, and the germline ends lie 10 bases apart. CDR1 and CDR2 were assigned from the germline V gene (reference sequence) as LNHDA and SQIVND. The CDR3 sequence holds 14 residues, the cysteine and phenylalanine included. Only the CDR3 bases that were read are kept: 33 of them, in frame from base 1. Recombination linked TRBV19 to TRBJ2-3; tentative D gene TRBD2, with 6 bases matching. The receptor was isolated from a woman between 18 and 70 years old with a cervical HPV16 infection that either progressed to CIN3+ or cleared (not recorded which). Material for sequencing was blood buffy coat. The CDR3 amino acid sequence is: CASSIGGLGDTQYF. The sequenced part of the CDR3 DNA is TGTGCCAGTAGTATAGGGGGACTCGGAGATACG.